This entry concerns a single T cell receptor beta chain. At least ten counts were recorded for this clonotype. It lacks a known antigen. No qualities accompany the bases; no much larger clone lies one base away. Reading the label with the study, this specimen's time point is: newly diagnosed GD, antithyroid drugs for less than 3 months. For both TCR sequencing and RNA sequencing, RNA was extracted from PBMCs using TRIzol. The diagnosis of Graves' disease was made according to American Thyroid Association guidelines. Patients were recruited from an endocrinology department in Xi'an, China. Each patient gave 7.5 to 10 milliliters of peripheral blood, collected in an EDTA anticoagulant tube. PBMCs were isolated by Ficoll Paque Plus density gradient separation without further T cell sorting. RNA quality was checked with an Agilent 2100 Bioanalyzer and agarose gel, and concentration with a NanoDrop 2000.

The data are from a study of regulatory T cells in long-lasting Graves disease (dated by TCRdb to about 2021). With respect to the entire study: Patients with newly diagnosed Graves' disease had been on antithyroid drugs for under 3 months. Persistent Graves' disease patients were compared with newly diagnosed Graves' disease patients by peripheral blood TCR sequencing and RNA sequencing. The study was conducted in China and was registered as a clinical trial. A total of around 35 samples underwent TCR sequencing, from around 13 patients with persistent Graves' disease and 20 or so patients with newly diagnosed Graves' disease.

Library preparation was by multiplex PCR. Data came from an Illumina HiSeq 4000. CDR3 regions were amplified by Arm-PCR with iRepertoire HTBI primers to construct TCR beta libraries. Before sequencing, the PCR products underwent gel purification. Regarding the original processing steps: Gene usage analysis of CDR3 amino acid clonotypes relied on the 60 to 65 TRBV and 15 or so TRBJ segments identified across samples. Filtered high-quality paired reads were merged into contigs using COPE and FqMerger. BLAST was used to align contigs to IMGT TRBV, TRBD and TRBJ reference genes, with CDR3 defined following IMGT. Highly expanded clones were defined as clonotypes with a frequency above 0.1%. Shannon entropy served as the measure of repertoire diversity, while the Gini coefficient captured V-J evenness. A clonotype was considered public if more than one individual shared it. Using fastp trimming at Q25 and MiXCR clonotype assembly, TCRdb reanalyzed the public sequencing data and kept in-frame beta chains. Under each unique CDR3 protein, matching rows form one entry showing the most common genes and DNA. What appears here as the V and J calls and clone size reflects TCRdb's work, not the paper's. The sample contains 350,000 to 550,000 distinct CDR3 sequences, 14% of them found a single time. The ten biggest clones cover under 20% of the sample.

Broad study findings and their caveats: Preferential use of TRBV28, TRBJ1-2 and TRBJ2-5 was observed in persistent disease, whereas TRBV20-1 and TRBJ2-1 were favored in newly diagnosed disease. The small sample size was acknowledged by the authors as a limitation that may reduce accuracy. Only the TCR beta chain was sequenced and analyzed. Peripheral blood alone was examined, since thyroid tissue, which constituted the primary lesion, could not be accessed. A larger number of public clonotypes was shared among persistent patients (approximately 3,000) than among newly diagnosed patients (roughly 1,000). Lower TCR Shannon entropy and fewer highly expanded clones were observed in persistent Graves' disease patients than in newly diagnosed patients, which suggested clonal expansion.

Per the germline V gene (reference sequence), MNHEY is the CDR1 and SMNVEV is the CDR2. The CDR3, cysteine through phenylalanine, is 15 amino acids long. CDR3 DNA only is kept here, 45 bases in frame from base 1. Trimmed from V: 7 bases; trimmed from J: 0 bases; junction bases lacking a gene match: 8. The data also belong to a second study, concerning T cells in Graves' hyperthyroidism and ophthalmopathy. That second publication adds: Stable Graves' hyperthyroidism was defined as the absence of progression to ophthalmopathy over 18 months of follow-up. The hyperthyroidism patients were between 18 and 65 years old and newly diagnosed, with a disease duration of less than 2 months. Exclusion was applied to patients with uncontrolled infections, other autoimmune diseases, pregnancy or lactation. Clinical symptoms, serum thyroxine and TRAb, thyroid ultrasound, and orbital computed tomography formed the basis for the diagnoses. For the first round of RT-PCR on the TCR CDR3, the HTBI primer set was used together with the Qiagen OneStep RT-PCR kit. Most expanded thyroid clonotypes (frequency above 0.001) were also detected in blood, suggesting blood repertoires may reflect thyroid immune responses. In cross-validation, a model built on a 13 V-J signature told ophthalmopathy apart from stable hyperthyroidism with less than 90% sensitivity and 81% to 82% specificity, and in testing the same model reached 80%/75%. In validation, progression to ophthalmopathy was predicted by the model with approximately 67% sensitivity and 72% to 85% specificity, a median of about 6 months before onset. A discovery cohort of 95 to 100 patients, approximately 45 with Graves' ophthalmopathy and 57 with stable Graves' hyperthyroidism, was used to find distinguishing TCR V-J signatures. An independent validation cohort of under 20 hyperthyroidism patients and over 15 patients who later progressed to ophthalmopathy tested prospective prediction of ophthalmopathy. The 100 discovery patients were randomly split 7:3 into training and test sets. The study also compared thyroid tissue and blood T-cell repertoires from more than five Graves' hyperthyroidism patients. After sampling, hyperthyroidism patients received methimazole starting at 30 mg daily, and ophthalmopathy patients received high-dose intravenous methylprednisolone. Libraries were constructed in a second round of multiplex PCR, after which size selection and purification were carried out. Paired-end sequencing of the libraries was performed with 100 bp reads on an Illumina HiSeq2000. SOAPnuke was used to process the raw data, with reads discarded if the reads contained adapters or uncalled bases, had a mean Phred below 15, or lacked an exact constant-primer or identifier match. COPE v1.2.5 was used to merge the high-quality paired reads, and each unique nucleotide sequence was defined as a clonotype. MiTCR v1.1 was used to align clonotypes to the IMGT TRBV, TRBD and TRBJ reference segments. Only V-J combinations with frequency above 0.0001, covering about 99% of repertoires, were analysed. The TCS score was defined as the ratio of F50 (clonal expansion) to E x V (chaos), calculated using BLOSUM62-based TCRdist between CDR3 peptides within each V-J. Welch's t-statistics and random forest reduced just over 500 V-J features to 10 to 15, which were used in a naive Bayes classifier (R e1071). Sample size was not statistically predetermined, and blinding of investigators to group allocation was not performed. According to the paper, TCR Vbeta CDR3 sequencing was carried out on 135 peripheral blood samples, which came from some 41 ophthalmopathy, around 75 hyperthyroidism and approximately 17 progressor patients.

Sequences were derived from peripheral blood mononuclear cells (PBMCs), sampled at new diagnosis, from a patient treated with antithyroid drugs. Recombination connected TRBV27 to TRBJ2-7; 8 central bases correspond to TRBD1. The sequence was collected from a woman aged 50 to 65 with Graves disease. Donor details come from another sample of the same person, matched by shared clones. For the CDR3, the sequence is CASTRTGQGSYEQYF. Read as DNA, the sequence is TGTGCCAGCACGCGGACAGGACAGGGCTCCTACGAGCAGTACTTC.